This section outlines one T cell receptor beta chain sequence together with its context. What it binds is unknown. Participants comprised healthy donors of bone marrow. A multiplex PCR was run with 60 Vbeta primers and 13 Jbeta primers. The repertoire was sequenced with immunoSEQ multiplex PCR; TCRdb's copy has only in-frame clones and lacks some. The sample comprises more than 110,000 clones, 60% to 85% of which are singletons, and around 6.8% rests with the top ten. These data belong to a study of cytomegalovirus exposure and HLA in healthy donors. Study-level results: Only CMV serostatus was available as immune exposure information. When a later analysis was performed, an Asian-associated ancestry cluster reportedly had fewer N-insertions than the approximately 700-donor mean.

CDR1 is LNHDA, CDR2 SQIVND, per germline (reference sequence). The CDR3 runs 15 residues. With 3 bases clipped from V and 3 bases from J, the junction kept 7 bases outside the gene matches. The sample consisted of PBMCs. The V and J genes are TRBV19 and TRBJ1-1, with 7 nucleotides matching TRBD1. The TCR sequence derives from a man aged 40-49 years in good health and CMV-seropositive. The CDR3 nucleotides read TGTGCCAGTAGTATTTTAGGGGGCCTAGACACTGAAGCTTTCTTT. Amino acid sequence: CASSILGGLDTEAFF. Full variable domain (missing parts from reference TRBV19 and TRBJ1-1): DGGITQSPKYLFRKEGQNVTLSCEQNLNHDAMYWYRQDPGQGLRLIYYSQIVNDFQKGDIAEGYSVSREKKESFPLTVTSAQKNPTAFYLCASSILGGLDTEAFFGQGTRLTVV.